Below, one T cell receptor (beta chain) is given with its context. Its target is not known. This sample was taken from a study of graft-versus-host responses after intestinal transplantation. Study background: The transplants performed in recipients were multivisceral, liver-intestinal, or isolated intestinal. All recipients were given anti-thymocyte globulin induction, and tacrolimus and steroids were then administered for three to four years. Study-wide findings and caveats: There were GvH clones found in recipient marrow, and some of them appeared first in ileum or blood. Circulating GvH clones peaking coincided with falling HvG clones soon after transplant.

Germline CDR1 SGHDT, CDR2 YYEEEE. The CDR3 has 16 residues. The V gene end was trimmed by 2 bases and the J gene end by 1 base; junction bases not matched to a gene: 8. Assay used: immunoSEQ multiplex PCR; TCRdb lists only in-frame clones, some missing. The table includes 85,000 to 90,000 clones, 80% to 95% detected once. This clonotype was sampled from a human donor who received an intestinal transplant. The material sequenced was unstimulated CD4+ T cells sorted from spleen or lymph node cells, taken before intestinal transplant. V and J are TRBV5-6 and TRBJ2-5; 7 nucleotides agree with TRBD1. For the CDR3, the DNA is TGTGCCAGCAGCTTAACCCCGGGACAGAGCCAAGAGACCCAGTACTTC. Amino acids: CASSLTPGQSQETQYF.